This is a list of T cell receptor beta chains from one sample in a study of brain T cells in children with intractable seizures. Libraries were prepared by immunoSEQ multiplex PCR; TCRdb keeps only in-frame clonotypes and omits some of them. The sample holds approximately 330,000 clones, 93% seen once. Sequencing was performed on peripheral blood, taken 4 to 5 months after surgery. These receptors were taken from a boy in the first two years of life with tuberous sclerosis and intractable seizures. Each CDR3 is given with its conserved first and last residue. Fields, in order: clone size, J gene, D gene, V gene, CDR3 protein, CDR3 DNA. D genes are given only for firm matches. Clone size is given for some rows only: seen once, a few or many times, or a class if the clone is expanded.

size: -; J: TRBJ1-5; D: -; V: TRBV12-5; CDR3: CASGTPRAAQPQHF; DNA: TGTGCTAGTGGTACCCCGAGGGCGGCTCAGCCCCAGCATTTT
size: once; J: TRBJ1-5; D: -; V: TRBV5-1; CDR3: CASSPSLNQPQHF; DNA: TGCGCCAGCAGCCCCAGTTTAAATCAGCCCCAGCATTTT
size: -; J: TRBJ1-5; D: -; V: TRBV4-1; CDR3: CASSQVFSLEDQPQHF; DNA: TGCGCCAGCAGCCAAGTTTTCAGCCTAGAGGATCAGCCCCAGCATTTT
size: -; J: TRBJ2-5; D: TRBD2; V: TRBV9; CDR3: CASSTRAGGGETQYF; DNA: TGTGCCAGCAGCACGCGAGCGGGGGGCGGTGAGACCCAGTACTTC
size: -; J: TRBJ2-5; D: -; V: TRBV7-8; CDR3: CASTLEGGNQETQYF; DNA: TGTGCCAGCACCTTGGAGGGGGGAAACCAAGAGACCCAGTACTTC
size: -; J: TRBJ1-5; D: -; V: TRBV6-1; CDR3: CASSEPNQPQHF; DNA: TGTGCCAGCAGTGAACCCAATCAGCCCCAGCATTTT
size: -; J: TRBJ2-7; D: -; V: TRBV9; CDR3: CASSPRQGYEQYF; DNA: TGTGCCAGCAGCCCCCGGCAGGGCTACGAGCAGTACTTC
size: -; J: TRBJ2-7; D: TRBD2; V: TRBV9; CDR3: CASSVMGGSSYEQYF; DNA: TGTGCCAGCAGCGTAATGGGGGGGAGCTCCTACGAGCAGTACTTC
size: -; J: TRBJ1-2; D: TRBD1; V: TRBV6-5; CDR3: CASSYGTDNNYGYTF; DNA: TGTGCCAGCAGTTATGGGACAGACAATAACTATGGCTACACCTTC
size: -; J: TRBJ2-7; D: -; V: TRBV6-6; CDR3: CASIGRGGLAEQYF; DNA: TGTGCCAGCATAGGCCGCGGAGGGCTGGCCGAGCAGTACTTC
size: once; J: TRBJ1-4; D: -; V: TRBV23-1; CDR3: CASSQSDEGEGEKLFF; DNA: TGCGCCAGCAGTCAATCGGACGAGGGAGAAGGGGAAAAACTGTTTTTT
size: -; J: TRBJ2-7; D: TRBD2; V: TRBV10-2; CDR3: CASSHLAGVFDEQYF; DNA: TGCGCCAGCAGTCATCTAGCGGGAGTATTCGACGAGCAGTACTTC
size: -; J: TRBJ2-3; D: -; V: TRBV6-2/TRBV6-3; CDR3: CASSYGQYTDTQYF; DNA: TGTGCCAGCAGTTACGGTCAGTACACAGATACGCAGTATTTT
size: -; J: TRBJ2-2; D: TRBD1; V: TRBV24-1; CDR3: CATSTQGAAGELFF; DNA: TGTGCCACCAGCACCCAGGGGGCGGCGGGGGAGCTGTTTTTT
size: -; J: TRBJ2-3; D: -; V: TRBV29-1; CDR3: CSVVRRDTQYF; DNA: TGCAGCGTTGTTCGTCGGGATACGCAGTATTTT
size: -; J: TRBJ2-7; D: TRBD2; V: TRBV6-5; CDR3: CASSYSYVAGVSEQYF; DNA: TGTGCCAGCAGTTACTCCTATGTAGCGGGAGTGTCGGAGCAGTACTTC
size: once; J: TRBJ2-5; D: -; V: TRBV27; CDR3: CASSLSSRERETQYF; DNA: TGTGCCAGCAGTTTAAGTTCCAGGGAAAGGGAGACCCAGTACTTC
size: -; J: TRBJ1-1; D: -; V: TRBV3-1/TRBV3-2; CDR3: CASSQEIGTEAFF; DNA: TGTGCCAGCAGCCAGGAAATCGGGACTGAAGCTTTCTTT
size: -; J: TRBJ1-3; D: -; V: TRBV3-1/TRBV3-2; CDR3: CASTNGNTIYF; DNA: TGTGCCAGCACTAATGGAAACACCATATATTTT
size: -; J: TRBJ2-2; D: -; V: TRBV6-5; CDR3: CASRNAGVNTGELFF; DNA: TGTGCCAGCAGGAACGCAGGGGTGAACACCGGGGAGCTGTTTTTT
size: -; J: TRBJ1-2; D: TRBD1; V: TRBV6-5; CDR3: CASSRDRGYGYTF; DNA: TGTGCCAGCAGCCGCGACAGGGGATATGGCTACACCTTC
size: -; J: TRBJ2-5; D: -; V: TRBV18; CDR3: CASSPQRLETQYF; DNA: TGTGCCAGCTCACCTCAACGTCTGGAGACCCAGTACTTC
size: -; J: TRBJ2-1; D: -; V: TRBV18; CDR3: CASSRGVMGNEQFF; DNA: TGTGCCAGCTCTCGCGGCGTGATGGGCAATGAGCAGTTCTTC
size: -; J: TRBJ2-7; D: TRBD1; V: TRBV7-6; CDR3: CASSLRGTGVHEQYF; DNA: TGTGCCAGCAGCCTTCGGGGCACAGGGGTCCACGAGCAGTACTTC
size: many; J: TRBJ1-1; D: -; V: TRBV6-5; CDR3: CASSGDPGIEAFF; DNA: TGTGCCAGCAGCGGCGACCCGGGGATTGAAGCTTTCTTT
size: -; J: TRBJ2-1; D: TRBD2; V: TRBV7-3; CDR3: CASSLIGTSGNEQFF; DNA: TGTGCCAGCAGCTTAATAGGGACTAGCGGGAATGAGCAGTTCTTC
size: -; J: TRBJ1-1; D: -; V: TRBV27; CDR3: CASSLWAGGTEAFF; DNA: TGTGCCAGCAGTTTATGGGCAGGCGGCACTGAAGCTTTCTTT
size: -; J: TRBJ1-2; D: -; V: TRBV6-5; CDR3: CASSPNLFYGYTF; DNA: TGTGCCAGCAGTCCGAACCTTTTCTATGGCTACACCTTC